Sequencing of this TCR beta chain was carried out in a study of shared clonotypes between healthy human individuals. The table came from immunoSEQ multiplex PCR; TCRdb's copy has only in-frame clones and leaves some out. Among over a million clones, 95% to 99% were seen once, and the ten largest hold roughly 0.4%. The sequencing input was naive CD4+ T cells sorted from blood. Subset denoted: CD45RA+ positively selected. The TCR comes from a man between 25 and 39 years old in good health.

The CDR3 sequence: CATKDTHLGNQPQHF. Written as DNA, the CDR3 is TGTGCCACCAAGGATACGCACCTCGGCAATCAGCCCCAGCATTTT. The chain combines TRBV19 with TRBJ1-5; no clear D. The V end lost 10 bases, the J end lost 2 bases, and 18 bases lay between the germline ends. The CDR3 totals 15 residues. Per the germline V gene, CDR1 is LNHDA and CDR2 is SQIVND (reference sequence).